This record covers a single T cell receptor beta chain. What it binds is not known. CDR1 SGHTA and CDR2 FQGNSA come from the germline V gene. This CDR3 comprises 15 residues. The V end lost 3 bases, the J end lost 3 bases, and 12 bases lay between the germline ends. Naive CD4+ T cells were purified with Tregs depleted by CD25. Whole-study findings and limits: Tumor-infiltrating Treg TCR alpha and beta sequences overlapped most with tumor naive CD4+ T cells, then blood naive. Tumor memory CD4+ T cell TCR gene usage clustered with blood and lymph node memory CD4+ cells and lymph node naive CD4+ cells.

Constant-region reverse primers amplified full-length variable regions, followed by semi-nested Nested Universal Primer A PCR. In TCRdb, the 5' RACE reads were re-called with MiXCR into one record per CDR3 protein. The table lists about 46,000 distinct CDR3 sequences, 25% to 30% of them singletons, with roughly 2% in the top ten. Sample: naive CD4+ T cells sorted from blood. The subset: naive CD4+ T cells, CD4+CD45RA+CD25-. The chain links TRBV7-2 to TRBJ1-5; possibly TRBD1 for D (6 bases). This clonotype originated in a female donor with breast cancer. The CDR3 region has the DNA TGTGCCAGCAGCTTGGTGGCAGGGGACAATCAGCCCCAGCATTTT. This translates into CASSLVAGDNQPQHF.